A single sample gave rise to the 10 T cell receptor beta chains below, sequenced in a study of beta chain features in type 1 diabetes. Whole-study findings and limits: For Type 1 diabetes patients, all four CD4+ subsets carried TCRB CDR3s that were moderately but significantly shorter.

Expressed TCRB transcripts were sequenced because the isolated RNA had all been reverse transcribed beforehand. Produced via immunoSEQ multiplex PCR; TCRdb's table is partial and in-frame only. The data show about 370,000 clones, with over 8.5% seen just once and approximately 0.6% held by the top ten. These receptors' antigens are unknown. The source material was central memory CD4+ T cells from blood. All receptors derive from a man aged 25-40 years with type 1 diabetes.

The chain is built from TRBV2 and TRBJ1-1, with D hard to call. The CDR3 covers 14 residues. Trimming took 5 bases from V and 3 from J, leaving 13 bases between them. Germline assignment: CDR1 SNHLY and CDR2 FYNNEI. CDR3 in amino acids: CASSPHGPDTEAFF. The CDR3 coding sequence is TGTGCCAGCAGTCCCCATGGCCCGGACACTGAAGCTTTCTTT.

This clone occurred many times. Distinct nucleotide sequences in the sample also encode this CDR3. The V call is TRBV4-1, the J call TRBJ1-5; D may be TRBD1 (5 bases). The V end lost 0 bases, the J end lost 2 bases, and 11 bases lay between the germline ends. Germline V gene sequence: CDR1 MGHRA, CDR2 YSYEKL. This CDR3 has 16 amino acids. The CDR3 spells CASSQDGGIGNQPQHF. The CDR3 DNA sequence: TGCGCCAGCAGCCAAGATGGGGGAATCGGCAATCAGCCCCAGCATTTT.

This clone occurred once. A read error may account for a junction end that differs from germline. The rearrangement links TRBV10-3 to TRBJ2-7; TRBD1 matches 7 bases. The CDR3 is 11 residues long. Germline V CDR1 and CDR2: ENHRY, SYGVKD. DNA for the CDR3: TGTGCCAGCAGTTACAGGGGTAGGGGGTACTTC. It is translated as CASSYRGRGYF.

The chain links TRBV6-5 to TRBJ1-1, with D tentatively TRBD1 (5 bases). The germline gives CDR1 MNHEY, CDR2 SVGAGI. This CDR3 comprises 13 residues. The V gene lost 6 bases and the J gene lost 8 bases, with 16 bases spanning the gap. CDR3 DNA sequence: TGTGCCAGCAGAGGGACCGTCCTCCCGGAAGCTTTCTTT. The encoded protein is CASRGTVLPEAFF.

Ten or more counts support this clone. The same CDR3 arises from other DNA sequences in this sample as well. V usage is TRBV7-2 and J usage is TRBJ2-7, with unresolved D. This CDR3 spans 12 amino acids. CDR1 is SGHTA, CDR2 FQGNSA, per germline. V was pared by 4 bases and J by 3 bases, with 7 bases between. DNA of the CDR3: TGTGCCAGCAGCTGGGGAAGCTACGAGCAGTACTTC. It specifies CASSWGSYEQYF.

This clone has a handful of counts. The chain employs TRBV18 and TRBJ2-3; TRBD1 matches at 8 bases. The CDR3 length is 17 residues. Germline V gives CDR1 KGHSH, CDR2 LQKENI. The J segment lost 1 base and the V segment lost 3 bases, leaving 9 bases of the junction unmatched. CDR3 sequence (DNA): TGTGCCAGCTCACCTATCGAGACAGGGGCTCGCACAGATACGCAGTATTTT. Its protein product is CASSPIETGARTDTQYF.

The J gene is TRBJ2-2, the V gene TRBV15; a possible D gene is TRBD2 (6 bases). The CDR3 is 14 amino acids. The germline V and J ends were trimmed by 3 bases and 1 base, with 6 bases remaining between them. CDR1 and CDR2 (germline): LNHNV, YYDKDF (reference sequence). The CDR3 loop reads CATSRGGNTGELFF. The DNA for the CDR3 is TGTGCCACCAGCAGGGGAGGGAACACCGGGGAGCTGTTTTTT.

This clone was picked up a small number of times. It may be a read error: a sequence one base away is much more abundant. J is TRBJ2-1 and V is TRBV7-8; D is undetermined. Germline CDR1 is SGHVS and CDR2 is FQNEAQ. Deletions cut 3 bases from V and 5 bases from J, with 2 bases between. This CDR3 has 11 amino acids. CDR3 coding DNA: TGTGCCAGCAGCTTCGACAATGAGCAGTTCTTC. Translation gives CASSFDNEQFF.

The sample holds a few counts of this clone. This chain links TRBV6-5 with TRBJ1-1; D ambiguous. Germline V CDR1 and CDR2: MNHEY, SVGAGI. V was trimmed by 5 bases and J by 3 bases, leaving 13 bases between them. CDR3 length: 14 amino acids. CDR3 coding DNA: TGTGCCAGCAGTCCGCGTGTCGGGGACACTGAAGCTTTCTTT. The encoded protein is CASSPRVGDTEAFF.

V is TRBV10-3 and J is TRBJ2-7; 11 nucleotides align to TRBD2. With V trimmed by 11 bases and J by 4 bases, 7 bases remained unmatched. Germline V gene data show CDR1 as ENHRY and CDR2 as SYGVKD. The CDR3 extends over 13 amino acids. The CDR3 nucleotides read TGTGCCGCCACCGGGACTAGCGGATACGAGCAGTACTTC. It encodes CAATGTSGYEQYF.